A selection of T cell receptor beta chains follows, all from one sample in a study of shared clonotypes between healthy human individuals. Measured with immunoSEQ multiplex PCR; TCRdb has only the in-frame clones, and not every one. The sample contains about 2.2 million clones, approximately 94% of which appear only once. Sequencing was carried out using naive CD8+ T cells from PBMCs. All receptors come from a man younger than 35 in good health. Some clones in this sample may be carry-over from other donors' samples. The CDR3 runs from the conserved cysteine through the conserved F or W. Fields, in order: J gene, D gene, V gene, clone size, CDR3 DNA, CDR3 protein. The D gene is left open where the match is weak. Part of the rows lack a size; the others show once, few, many or a class for expanded clones.

TRBJ2-1 | TRBD1 | TRBV14 | NA | TGTGCCAGCAGCCATCGCCGGGACAGGGCTTACAATGAGCAGTTCTTC | CASSHRRDRAYNEQFF
TRBJ1-2 | TRBD1 | TRBV6-4 | NA | TGTGCCAGCAGTGACCGTGGGACAGGGAGTATTGATGGCTACACCTTC | CASSDRGTGSIDGYTF
TRBJ2-1 | TRBD1 | TRBV7-9 | NA | TGTGCCAGCACCAATTCGGACAGGGGGCAAGGCAATGAGCAGTTCTTC | CASTNSDRGQGNEQFF
TRBJ1-4 | NA | TRBV7-9 | NA | TGTGCCAGCACCGACGGCCCACTGGATGAAAAACTGTTTTTT | CASTDGPLDEKLFF
TRBJ2-4 | NA | TRBV9 | NA | TGTGCCAGCAGCGTAAACCGGTTGGGAAACATTCAGTACTTC | CASSVNRLGNIQYF
TRBJ2-7 | TRBD1 | TRBV19 | NA | TGTGCCAGTAGGGAGGGGACAGGGGATTACGAGCAGTACTTC | CASREGTGDYEQYF
TRBJ2-1 | NA | TRBV19 | NA | TGTGCCAGTTCTACACGAATTCACTACAATGAGCAGTTCTTC | CASSTRIHYNEQFF
TRBJ1-5 | TRBD1 | TRBV5-1 | NA | TGCGCCAGCAGCTCCATTGAAGGACAGGGAACGGACCATGCGCCCCAGCATTTT | CASSSIEGQGTDHAPQHF
TRBJ2-5 | TRBD1 | TRBV27 | NA | TGTGCCAGCAGTTTATCAGGGGGCACGGGCTGGACCCAGTACTTC | CASSLSGGTGWTQYF
TRBJ2-1 | NA | TRBV6-5 | NA | TGTGCCAGCAGTTACACTCGGGACAATGAGCAGTTCTTC | CASSYTRDNEQFF
TRBJ1-2 | TRBD1 | TRBV7-9 | NA | TGTGCCAGCAGCTTGGGGTTGACAGGGTCAGAGGGCTACACCTTC | CASSLGLTGSEGYTF
TRBJ2-2 | NA | TRBV27 | NA | TGTGCCAGCAGTTTGGGCATCGGGGAGCTGTTTTTT | CASSLGIGELFF
TRBJ1-2 | NA | TRBV29-1 | NA | TGCAGCGCCGGTACCCGACAGGAACCCAACTATGGCTACACCTTC | CSAGTRQEPNYGYTF
TRBJ2-3 | TRBD1 | TRBV7-6 | NA | TGTGCCAGCAGCCCGACAGGGCTAACAGATACGCAGTATTTT | CASSPTGLTDTQYF
TRBJ2-2 | NA | TRBV19 | few | TGTGCCAGTGCTTGGTTGGGGGAGCTGTTTTTT | CASAWLGELFF
TRBJ2-3 | NA | TRBV7-9 | NA | TGTGCCAGCAGCTCGGGGAGCCTCACAGATACGCAGTATTTT | CASSSGSLTDTQYF
TRBJ1-1 | TRBD1 | TRBV2 | NA | TGTGCCAGCAGTGAGGACAGGGGGCTGATGGACACTGAAGCTTTCTTT | CASSEDRGLMDTEAFF
TRBJ2-7 | TRBD2 | TRBV5-4 | NA | TGTGCCAGCAGCGGGGGACTAGCGGGAGGATACGAGCAGTACTTC | CASSGGLAGGYEQYF
TRBJ2-5 | NA | TRBV2 | NA | TGTGCCACCGAGGACAGTCAAGAGACCCAGTACTTC | CATEDSQETQYF
TRBJ2-1 | TRBD2 | TRBV27 | NA | TGTGCCAGCAGTCCGCCGGAGACTAGCGTCGGTGAGCAGTTCTTC | CASSPPETSVGEQFF
TRBJ2-7 | NA | TRBV4-1 | NA | TGCGCCAGCAGCCAAGAGCGCAGGGGTAACGAGCAGTACTTC | CASSQERRGNEQYF
TRBJ1-2 | NA | TRBV7-8 | NA | TGTGCCAGCAGCCCTAATTCCGGGACCGGAGGCTACACCTTC | CASSPNSGTGGYTF
TRBJ2-7 | TRBD1 | TRBV5-1 | NA | TGCGCCAGCAGCTTGGACGGAACAGGGGGAGAAGGCTACGAGCAGTACTTC | CASSLDGTGGEGYEQYF
TRBJ2-7 | TRBD1 | TRBV5-5 | NA | TGTGCCAGCAGCCCGGGGACAGGGGTAACCTACGAGCAGTACTTC | CASSPGTGVTYEQYF
TRBJ2-5 | TRBD1 | TRBV11-2 | NA | TGTGCCAGCAGCTTTACAGGGGGCAGAGAGACCCAGTACTTC | CASSFTGGRETQYF
TRBJ1-1 | NA | TRBV19 | NA | TGTGCCAGTAGCCCTACCTCTATGGGGACTGAAGCTTTCTTT | CASSPTSMGTEAFF
TRBJ1-2 | TRBD1 | TRBV7-9 | NA | TGTGCCAGCAGTTATACAGGGGGACAACCCTTCTATGGCTACACCTTC | CASSYTGGQPFYGYTF
TRBJ2-7 | NA | TRBV6-1 | NA | TGTGCCAGCAGTGGGCGAGACGGACCGTACGAGCAGTACTTC | CASSGRDGPYEQYF
TRBJ2-3 | NA | TRBV11-2 | NA | TGTGCCAGCAGCTCCCATCGGCGACTAGTTCGATGGACAGATACGCAGTATTTT | CASSSHRRLVRWTDTQYF
TRBJ1-1 | TRBD1 | TRBV15 | NA | TGTGCCACCAGCAGAAGACAGGGGATGAACACTGAAGCTTTCTTT | CATSRRQGMNTEAFF
TRBJ1-2 | NA | TRBV9 | NA | TGTGCCAGCAGTGACGACCCTGGACAGCCCAATTACTACTATGGCTACACCTTC | CASSDDPGQPNYYYGYTF
TRBJ2-7 | TRBD1 | TRBV6-5 | NA | TGTGCCAGCAGTTTGGGACAGGGGGCTTTCTACGAGCAGTACTTC | CASSLGQGAFYEQYF
TRBJ2-7 | NA | TRBV5-4 | NA | TGTGCCAGCAGCTTAGGAAGAGGACTGTTGGGAGGCGAGCAGTACTTC | CASSLGRGLLGGEQYF
TRBJ2-7 | NA | TRBV7-9 | NA | TGTGCCTCTGGACCCTCGACCTACGAGCAGTACTTC | CASGPSTYEQYF
TRBJ2-7 | TRBD1 | TRBV18 | NA | TGTGCCAGCTCACCACCGTCGACAGGGGGCTTCCACGAGCAGTACTTC | CASSPPSTGGFHEQYF
TRBJ2-1 | NA | TRBV29-1 | NA | TGCAGCGTTGCCTCTTCTACTAGTGGGTGGGCCGGTGAGCAGTTCTTC | CSVASSTSGWAGEQFF
TRBJ1-1 | NA | TRBV27 | NA | TGTGCCAGCAGTTTAGGCCCCGGATTGGGGGGCACTGAAGCTTTCTTT | CASSLGPGLGGTEAFF
TRBJ2-3 | NA | TRBV4-1 | once | TGCGCCAGCAGCCAAGATTGGGTGGGGTGGAGCACAGATACGCAGTATTTT | CASSQDWVGWSTDTQYF
TRBJ1-1 | TRBD1 | TRBV15 | NA | TGTGCCACCAAGGCGGACAGGGGGCGAGAAACTGAAGCTTTCTTT | CATKADRGRETEAFF
TRBJ2-1 | TRBD2 | TRBV19 | NA | TGTGCCAGTAGTGCTCGACTAGCGGATTCCTACAATGAGCAGTTCTTC | CASSARLADSYNEQFF
TRBJ2-7 | NA | TRBV7-3 | NA | TGTGCCAGCAGCTTAAACCCGGCTTCGGCAAGCTACGAGCAGTACTTC | CASSLNPASASYEQYF
TRBJ2-5 | NA | TRBV9 | NA | TGTGCCAGCAGCGGCGACACAGGGATCCAAGAGACCCAGTACTTC | CASSGDTGIQETQYF
TRBJ2-3 | TRBD2 | TRBV9 | NA | TGTGCCAGCAGCGGTAGCGGGAGAGTTGCAGATACGCAGTATTTT | CASSGSGRVADTQYF
TRBJ1-1 | NA | TRBV30 | few | TGTGCCTGGAGTATCTCGGCGGGCACTGAAGCTTTCTTT | CAWSISAGTEAFF
TRBJ2-2 | TRBD2 | TRBV7-6 | NA | TGTGCCAGCAGCACACACCTGGATGGACTAGGAGGTGCCGGGGAGCTGTTTTTT | CASSTHLDGLGGAGELFF
TRBJ2-1 | TRBD2 | TRBV28 | NA | TGTGCCAGCAGTGCCCTAGCGGGACTCTACAATGAGCAGTTCTTC | CASSALAGLYNEQFF
TRBJ1-2 | NA | TRBV29-1 | NA | TGCAGCGTGGAACGGCAGCCTTTTGCTAACTATGGCTACACCTTC | CSVERQPFANYGYTF
TRBJ1-5 | NA | TRBV9 | NA | TGTGCCAGCAGCGTAGAGGGGGACCACAATCAGCCCCAGCATTTT | CASSVEGDHNQPQHF